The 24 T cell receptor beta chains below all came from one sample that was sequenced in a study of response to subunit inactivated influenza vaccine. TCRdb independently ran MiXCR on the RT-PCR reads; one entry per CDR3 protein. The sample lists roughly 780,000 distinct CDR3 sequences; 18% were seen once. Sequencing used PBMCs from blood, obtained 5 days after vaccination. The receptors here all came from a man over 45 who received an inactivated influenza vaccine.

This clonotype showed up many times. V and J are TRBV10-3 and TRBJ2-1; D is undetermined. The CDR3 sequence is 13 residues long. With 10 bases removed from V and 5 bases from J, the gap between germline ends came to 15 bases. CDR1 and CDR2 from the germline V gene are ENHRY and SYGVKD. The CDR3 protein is CATTAGRHNEQFF. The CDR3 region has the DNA TGTGCCACCACGGCCGGTCGTCACAATGAGCAGTTCTTC.

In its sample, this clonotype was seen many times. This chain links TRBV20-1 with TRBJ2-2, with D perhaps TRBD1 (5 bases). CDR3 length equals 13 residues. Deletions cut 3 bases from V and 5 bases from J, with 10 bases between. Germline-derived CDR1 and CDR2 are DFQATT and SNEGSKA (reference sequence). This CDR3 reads CSARTERTGELFF. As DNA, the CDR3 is TGCAGTGCTAGGACAGAGCGTACCGGGGAGCTGTTTTTT.

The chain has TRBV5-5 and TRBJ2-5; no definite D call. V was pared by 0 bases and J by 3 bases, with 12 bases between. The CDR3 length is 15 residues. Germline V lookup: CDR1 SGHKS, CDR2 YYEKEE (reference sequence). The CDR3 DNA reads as TGTGCCAGCAGCTTGGACGCGATAGGGAAAGAGACCCAGTACTTC. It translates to CASSLDAIGKETQYF.

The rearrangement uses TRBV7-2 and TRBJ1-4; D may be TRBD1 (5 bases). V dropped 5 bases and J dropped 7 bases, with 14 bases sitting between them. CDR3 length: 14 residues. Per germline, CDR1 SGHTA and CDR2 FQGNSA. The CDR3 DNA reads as TGTGCCAGCAGCAAACAGGTCGGCGGTGAAAAACTGTTTTTT. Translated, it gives CASSKQVGGEKLFF.

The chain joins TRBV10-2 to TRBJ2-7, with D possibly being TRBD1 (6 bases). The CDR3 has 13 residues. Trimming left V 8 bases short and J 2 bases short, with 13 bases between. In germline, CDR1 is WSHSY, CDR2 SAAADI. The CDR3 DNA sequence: TGCGCCAGCGGGCAGGGGCACCCCTACGAGCAGTACTTC. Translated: CASGQGHPYEQYF.

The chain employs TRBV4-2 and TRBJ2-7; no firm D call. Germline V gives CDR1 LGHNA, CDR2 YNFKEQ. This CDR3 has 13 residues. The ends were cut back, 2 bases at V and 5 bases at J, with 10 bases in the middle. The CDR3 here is CASSQNPRNEQYF. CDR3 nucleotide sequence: TGTGCCAGCAGCCAAAACCCTAGGAACGAGCAGTACTTC.

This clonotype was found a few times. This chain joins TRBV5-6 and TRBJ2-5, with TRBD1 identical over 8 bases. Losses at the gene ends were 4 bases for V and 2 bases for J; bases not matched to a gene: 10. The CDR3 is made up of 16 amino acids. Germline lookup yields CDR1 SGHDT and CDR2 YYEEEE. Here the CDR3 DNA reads TGTGCCAGCAGCACACGACAGGGGCGATGGCAAGAGACCCAGTACTTC. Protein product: CASSTRQGRWQETQYF.

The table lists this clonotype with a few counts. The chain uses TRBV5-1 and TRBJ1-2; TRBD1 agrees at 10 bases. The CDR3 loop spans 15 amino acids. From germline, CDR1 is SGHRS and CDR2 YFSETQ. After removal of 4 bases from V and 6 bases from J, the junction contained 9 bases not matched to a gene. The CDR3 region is CASSPDSGTGDGYTF. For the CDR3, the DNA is TGCGCCAGCAGCCCAGATTCCGGGACAGGGGATGGCTACACCTTC.

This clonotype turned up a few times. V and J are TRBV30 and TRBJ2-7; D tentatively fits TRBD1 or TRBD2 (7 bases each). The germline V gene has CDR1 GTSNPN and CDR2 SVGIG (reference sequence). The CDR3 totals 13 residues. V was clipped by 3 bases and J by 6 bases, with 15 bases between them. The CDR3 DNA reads TGTGCCTGGAGCAGTACAGGGGAGGGCGAGCAGTACTTC. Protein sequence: CAWSSTGEGEQYF. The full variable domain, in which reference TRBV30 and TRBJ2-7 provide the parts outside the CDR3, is SQTIHQWPATLVQPVGSPLSLECTVEGTSNPNLYWYRQAAGRGLQLLFYSVGIGQISSEVPQNLSASRPQDRQFILSSKKLLLSDSGFYLCAWSSTGEGEQYFGPGTRLTVT.

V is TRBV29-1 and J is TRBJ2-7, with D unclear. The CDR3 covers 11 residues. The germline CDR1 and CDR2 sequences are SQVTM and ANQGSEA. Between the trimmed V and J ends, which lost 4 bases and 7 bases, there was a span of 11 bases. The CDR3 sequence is CSVVWGWEQYF. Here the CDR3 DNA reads TGCAGCGTTGTATGGGGTTGGGAGCAGTACTTC.

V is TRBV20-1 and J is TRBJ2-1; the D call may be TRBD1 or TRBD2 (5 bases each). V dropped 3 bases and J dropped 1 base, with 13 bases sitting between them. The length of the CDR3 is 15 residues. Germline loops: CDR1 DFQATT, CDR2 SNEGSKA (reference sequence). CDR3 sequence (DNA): TGCAGTGCTAGGCAGGGAAGAGGGTCCTACAATGAGCAGTTCTTC. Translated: CSARQGRGSYNEQFF.

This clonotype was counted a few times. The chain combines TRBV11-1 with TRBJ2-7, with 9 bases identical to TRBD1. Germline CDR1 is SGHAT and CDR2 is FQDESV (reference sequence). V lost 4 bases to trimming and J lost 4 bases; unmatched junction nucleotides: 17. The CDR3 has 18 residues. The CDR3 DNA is TGTGCCAGCAGCTCCACCGGGACAGGGATCTCTAGTGTTTACGAGCAGTACTTC. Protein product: CASSSTGTGISSVYEQYF.

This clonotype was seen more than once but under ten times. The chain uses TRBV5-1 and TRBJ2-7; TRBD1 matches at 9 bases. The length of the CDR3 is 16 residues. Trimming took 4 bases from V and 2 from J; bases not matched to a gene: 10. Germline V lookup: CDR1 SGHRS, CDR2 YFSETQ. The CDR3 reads CASSPGTGFVPYEQYF. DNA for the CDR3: TGCGCCAGCAGCCCTGGGACAGGGTTCGTTCCCTACGAGCAGTACTTC.

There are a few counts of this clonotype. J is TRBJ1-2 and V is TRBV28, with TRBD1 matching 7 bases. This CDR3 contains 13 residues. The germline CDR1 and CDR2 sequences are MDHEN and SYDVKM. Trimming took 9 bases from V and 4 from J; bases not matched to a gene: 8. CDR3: CASQGQAVYGYTF. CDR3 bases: TGTGCCAGTCAAGGACAGGCGGTCTATGGCTACACCTTC.

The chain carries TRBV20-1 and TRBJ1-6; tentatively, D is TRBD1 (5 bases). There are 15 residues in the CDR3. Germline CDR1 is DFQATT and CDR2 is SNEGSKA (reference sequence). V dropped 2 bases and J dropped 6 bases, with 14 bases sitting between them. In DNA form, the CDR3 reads TGCAGTGCTAGACCGGCACAGGCCTTTAATTCACCCCTCCACTTT. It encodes CSARPAQAFNSPLHF.

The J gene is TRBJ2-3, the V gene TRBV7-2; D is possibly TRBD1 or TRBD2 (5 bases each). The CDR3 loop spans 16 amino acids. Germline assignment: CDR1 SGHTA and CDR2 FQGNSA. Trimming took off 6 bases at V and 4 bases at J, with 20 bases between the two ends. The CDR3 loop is CASSSPRGRRADTQYF. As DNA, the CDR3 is TGTGCCAGCAGTTCACCCCGGGGCCGTCGGGCAGATACGCAGTATTTT.

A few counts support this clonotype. DNA of the CDR3: TGTGCCAGCAGCTTAGTTCCGCCACCTTCTAGCACAGATACGCAGTATTTT. Its translation: CASSLVPPPSSTDTQYF. J is TRBJ2-3 and V is TRBV7-2; D is unclear. Germline V gives CDR1 SGHTA, CDR2 FQGNSA. V lost 1 base and J lost 0, with 14 bases in between. CDR3 length equals 17 residues.

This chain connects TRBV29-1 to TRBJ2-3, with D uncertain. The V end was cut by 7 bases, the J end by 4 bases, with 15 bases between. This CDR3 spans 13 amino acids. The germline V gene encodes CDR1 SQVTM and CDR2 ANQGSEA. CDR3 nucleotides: TGCAGCGCCTGCCCCCGGACGGCAGATACGCAGTATTTT. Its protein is CSACPRTADTQYF.

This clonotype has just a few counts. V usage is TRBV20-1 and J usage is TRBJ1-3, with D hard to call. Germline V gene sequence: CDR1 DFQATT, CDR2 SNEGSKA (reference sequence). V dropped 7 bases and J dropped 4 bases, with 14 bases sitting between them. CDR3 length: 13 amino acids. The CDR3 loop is CSVKGGSGNTIYF. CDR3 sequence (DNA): TGCAGTGTAAAGGGAGGGTCCGGAAACACCATATATTTT.

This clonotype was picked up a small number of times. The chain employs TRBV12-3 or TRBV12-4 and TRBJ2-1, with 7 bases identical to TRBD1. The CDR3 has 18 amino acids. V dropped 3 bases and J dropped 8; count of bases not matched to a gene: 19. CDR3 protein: CASSFPGIQGTLGDEQFF. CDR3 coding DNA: TGTGCCAGCAGTTTTCCTGGGATACAGGGGACCCTCGGCGATGAGCAGTTCTTC.

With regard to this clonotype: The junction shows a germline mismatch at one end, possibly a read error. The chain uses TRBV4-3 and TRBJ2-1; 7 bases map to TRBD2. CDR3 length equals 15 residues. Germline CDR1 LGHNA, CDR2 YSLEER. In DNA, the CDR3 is TGCGCCAGCAGCCAAGAGGGGTTAGCGGGCCTTAATCTAGTCTTC. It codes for CASSQEGLAGLNLVF.

CDR3 in DNA: TGCGCCAGCAGCGGACTGGGGGGCAATGAGCAGTTCTTC. Protein product: CASSGLGGNEQFF. The rearrangement links TRBV10-2 to TRBJ2-1, with D possibly matching TRBD2 (6 bases). This CDR3 spans 13 amino acids. V lost 6 bases to trimming and J lost 6 bases, with 12 bases between them. In germline, CDR1 is WSHSY, CDR2 SAAADI.

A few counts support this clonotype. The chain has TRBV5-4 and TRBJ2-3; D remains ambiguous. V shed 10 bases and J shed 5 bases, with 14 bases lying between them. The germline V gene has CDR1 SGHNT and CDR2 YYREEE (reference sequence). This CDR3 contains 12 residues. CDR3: CAVGRGGDTQYF. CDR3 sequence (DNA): TGTGCCGTCGGACGCGGCGGAGATACGCAGTATTTT.

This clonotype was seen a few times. CDR3 coding DNA: TGCAGTGCTAGAGGCCGGCGGAACACTGGAGATACGCAGTATTTT. Translated, it gives CSARGRRNTGDTQYF. The V and J genes are TRBV20-1 and TRBJ2-3; no definite D call. The CDR3 is 15 amino acids. V was shortened by 1 base and J by 5 bases, with 16 bases between the two germline ends. Germline V gene data show CDR1 as DFQATT and CDR2 as SNEGSKA (reference sequence).